The 4 T cell receptor beta chains below were found in one sample sequenced in a study of blood T cells in healthy people across ages. Primed by a sample-barcoded 5' primer and a J-beta primer mix, a second PCR proceeded for 7 to 11 cycles. TCRdb reanalysed the 5' RACE reads using MiXCR and keeps one entry per CDR3 protein. The data show roughly 1,800,000 distinct CDR3 sequences, around 48% seen once. Sample: blood. All receptors come from a woman aged 40 to 55 in good health.

The chain couples TRBV13 to TRBJ2-7, with D uncertain. Judging by the DNA end, TRBJ2-5 fits better; the J call may be wrong. The germline CDR1 and CDR2 sequences are PRHDT and FYEKMQ (reference sequence). The CDR3 contains 13 residues. CDR3 amino acids: CASSLGIAETQYF. CDR3 bases: TGTGCCAGCAGCTTAGGGATAGCTGAGACCCAGTACTTC.

This chain connects TRBV20-1 to TRBJ1-2; D possibly corresponds to TRBD1 (6 bases). Trimming removed 3 bases from V and 8 bases from J, with 19 bases in between. The CDR3 consists of 14 residues. Looked up from germline, CDR1 is DFQATT and CDR2 is SNEGSKA (reference sequence). In DNA form, the CDR3 reads TGCAGTGCTAGCATCCCGGGGGGGCTTGGGGGCTACACCTTC. The encoded protein is CSASIPGGLGGYTF.

The V and J genes are TRBV9 and TRBJ2-5, with D possibly called TRBD1 or TRBD2 (5 bases each). This CDR3 contains 17 residues. The germline V and J ends were trimmed by 0 bases and 5 bases, with 20 bases remaining between them. CDR1 and CDR2 (germline): SGDLS, YYNGEE. The CDR3 region has the DNA TGTGCCAGCAGCGTAGAGCGGTGCAGAGAGGGGATCGAGACCCAGTACTTC. Translation: CASSVERCREGIETQYF. The whole variable domain, filled in from reference TRBV9 and TRBJ2-5, reads DSGVTQTPKHLITATGQRVTLRCSPRSGDLSVYWYQQSLDQGLQFLIQYYNGEERAKGNILERFSAQQFPDLHSELNLSSLELGDSALYFCASSVERCREGIETQYFGPGTRLLVL.

The sample holds many counts of this clonotype. This sequence joins TRBV29-1 and TRBJ2-7, with D unclear. Per the germline V gene, CDR1 is SQVTM and CDR2 is ANQGSEA. The CDR3 runs 12 residues. Trimming took off 4 bases at V and 2 bases at J, with 9 bases between the two ends. CDR3 DNA: TGCAGCGTTGGAACCGCGGCCTACGAGCAGTACTTC. Protein sequence: CSVGTAAYEQYF.